The 2 T cell receptor beta chains in this list originate from one sample, sequenced in a study of blood T cell repertoires in COVID-19. Sequenced by immunoSEQ multiplex PCR; TCRdb stores in-frame clones only, minus some. The sample yields about 140,000 clones, roughly 84% seen once. The specimen sequenced was PBMCs or T cells enriched from blood (not recorded which). These receptors were taken from a man aged 35-49 years with acute COVID-19.

CDR3 bases: TGTGCCAGCAGCTTAGTAGGGACAGTAGCCAATGAAAAACTGTTTTTT. This gives the protein CASSLVGTVANEKLFF. V is TRBV7-2 and J is TRBJ1-4; 7 bases are a match to TRBD1. Germline loops: CDR1 SGHTA, CDR2 FQGNSA. V was pared by 1 base and J by 5 bases, with 7 bases of the junction left unmatched. The CDR3 is 16 amino acids. The full variable domain, completed using reference TRBV7-2 and TRBJ1-4, is GAGVSQSPSNKVTEKGKDVELRCDPISGHTALYWYRQSLGQGLEFLIYFQGNSAPDKSGLPSDRFSAERTGGSVSTLTIQRTQQEDSAVYLCASSLVGTVANEKLFFGSGTQLSVL.

The sample holds one count of this clone. The CDR3 protein is CAWGETGDEQYF. The CDR3, as DNA: TGTGCCTGGGGGGAGACAGGGGACGAGCAGTACTTC. The chain recombines TRBV2 with TRBJ2-7, with 8 bases matching TRBD1. With 11 bases clipped from V and 5 bases from J, the junction kept 8 bases outside the gene matches. The CDR3 runs 12 residues. Germline V CDR1 and CDR2: SNHLY, FYNNEI. Based on the CDR3 plus reference TRBV2 and TRBJ2-7, the full variable domain is EPEVTQTPSHQVTQMGQEVILRCVPISNHLYFYWYRQILGQKVEFLVSFYNNEISEKSEIFDDQFSVERPDGSNFTLKIRSTKLEDSAMYFCAWGETGDEQYFGPGTRLTVT.